The next 2 T cell receptor beta chains were all read from a single sample in a study of shared clonotypes between healthy human individuals (dated by TCRdb to between 2020 and 2021). For the CD8 naive samples, CD45RO-negative cells were positively selected for CCR7, yielding a CD45RA+CCR7+ population from which TemRA cells were excluded. Library preparation employed the immunoSEQ multiplex PCR assay. The table was pulled from immuneACCESS by TCRdb, which kept in-frame rearrangements only. Such tables lose some clones; where checked, under half of the loss comes from unresolved V genes, and the rest has no known cause. Recorded for this sample are about 600,000 clones; roughly 96% of them occurred a single time. The ten biggest clones cover less than 0.13% of the sample. The sample consisted of naive CD8+ T cells sorted from blood. The sample's cell subset or site, from its label and the paper: CD45RA+CCR7+. The receptors come from a woman aged 30 to 39 in good health.

This CDR3 is CASSFAGGQPQHF. The CDR3 nucleotides are TGTGCCAGCAGCTTTGCAGGGGGGCAGCCCCAGCATTTT. V and J are TRBV5-6 and TRBJ1-5; 7 bases are a match to TRBD1. The CDR3 totals 13 residues. The ends lost 2 bases at V and 7 bases at J; junction bases unmatched: 3. Germline V gene data show CDR1 as SGHDT and CDR2 as YYEEEE.

The chain links TRBV4-1 to TRBJ1-1; 11 bases map to TRBD1. The germline gives CDR1 MGHRA, CDR2 YSYEKL. The ends lost 4 bases at V and 5 bases at J; junction bases unmatched: 9. This CDR3 is built from 16 residues. Written as DNA, the CDR3 is TGCGCCAGCAGCCTTTATGGACAGGGGGCGCGGACTGAAGCTTTCTTT. Translating gives CASSLYGQGARTEAFF.